Sequencing of this T cell receptor beta chain was carried out in a study of shared clonotypes between healthy human individuals. Study results and limitations: A generally larger estimated richness was seen in naive subsets than in memory subsets. Clonotypes which were not shared had lower generation probabilities than clonotypes that all four donors shared.

About this clone: Its target is not known.

Each cell subset's genomic DNA was divided evenly among several immunoSEQ plates. Libraries were prepared by immunoSEQ multiplex PCR; TCRdb keeps only in-frame clonotypes and omits some of them. Altogether approximately 2.1 million clones are present, 85% to 95% being singletons, with the ten largest covering 0.35% to 0.45%. From germline, CDR1 is KGHSH and CDR2 LQKENI. CDR3 length: 15 residues. Trimming removed 3 bases from V and 9 bases from J; junction bases left unmatched: 10. The chain combines TRBV18 with TRBJ1-3; TRBD1 matches at 8 bases. This clonotype originated in a man aged 18 to 30 in good health. Some clones in this sample may be carry-over from other donors' samples. Sequencing was carried out using naive CD4+ T cells from PBMCs. Subset meaning: CD45RA+ positively selected. The CDR3 DNA is TGTGCCAGCTCACCTCCGGGACAGGTGGTCGGCACCATATATTTT. It encodes CASSPPGQVVGTIYF.